Listed below are T cell receptor beta chains from one sample, sequenced in a study of OX40 agonist ivuxolimab in advanced cancers. Assay used: immunoSEQ multiplex PCR; TCRdb lists only in-frame clones, some missing. The table lists roughly 100,000 clones, 90% of them singletons. Sequencing used CD4+ or CD8+ T cells sorted from blood, obtained in a trial of the OX40 agonist ivuxolimab. The receptor set was obtained from an adult with an advanced solid tumor such as melanoma, head and neck, liver or kidney cancer. Both conserved end residues are part of each CDR3. D genes are given only for firm matches. Expanded clones get a size class; other rows say once, few or many, or leave the size out.

j_call	v_call	d_call	clone_size	cdr3_nt	cdr3_aa
TRBJ2-3	TRBV4-3	TRBD1	-	TGCGCCAGCAGCCAAGAGGCAGGGGGTTTCTTCACAGATACGCAGTATTTT	CASSQEAGGFFTDTQYF
TRBJ2-4	TRBV4-3	TRBD1	-	TGCGTCAGCAGCCCGCGGACAGGGGGCTATGACATTCAGTACTTC	CVSSPRTGGYDIQYF
TRBJ1-2	TRBV6-6	-	-	TGTGCCAGCAGTCCACAGAGGGGTGACTATGGCTACACCTTC	CASSPQRGDYGYTF
TRBJ1-2	TRBV6-5	-	-	TGTGCCAGCAGTTACAACAGCTATGGCTACACCTTC	CASSYNSYGYTF
TRBJ1-5	TRBV4-3	-	once	TGCGCCAGCAGCCAAGCTGATGGCAGGGATCAGCCCCAGCATTTT	CASSQADGRDQPQHF
TRBJ2-1	TRBV7-2	TRBD2	-	TGTGCCAGCAGCTCCCTAGCGGGAGGTAGGGGTGAGCAGTTCTTC	CASSSLAGGRGEQFF
TRBJ2-7	TRBV28	TRBD2	-	TGTGCCAGCAGTCCCGGACTAGCGGGAGGTTTCTACGAGCAGTACTTC	CASSPGLAGGFYEQYF
TRBJ2-1	TRBV11-3	TRBD2	-	TGTGCCAGCAGCTTAACCGGGAGGGTTAACAATGAGCAGTTCTTC	CASSLTGRVNNEQFF
TRBJ2-3	TRBV11-3	TRBD1	-	TGTGCCAGCAGCTTAAGTCTAGCAGGGGGTGCAGATACGCAGTATTTT	CASSLSLAGGADTQYF
TRBJ2-7	TRBV2	-	-	TGTGCCAGCAGTGAATTAATAACAGGGCAGAGCGAGCAGTACTTC	CASSELITGQSEQYF
TRBJ2-5	TRBV7-2	TRBD2	-	TGTGCCAGCAGCTTGGGTGGGACTATCCAAGAGACCCAGTACTTC	CASSLGGTIQETQYF
TRBJ1-4	TRBV5-1	-	-	TGCGCCAGCAGCCGGAGCGTAGCTTCTACAACTAATGAAAAACTGTTTTTT	CASSRSVASTTNEKLFF
TRBJ2-5	TRBV10-3	TRBD1	-	TGTGCCATCAGTGAGTCCGGGACAGGGAACGGGGAGACCCAGTACTTC	CAISESGTGNGETQYF
TRBJ1-3	TRBV19	TRBD1	-	TGTGCCAGTACCATCCAGGGGGCTGGAAACACCATATATTTT	CASTIQGAGNTIYF
TRBJ1-5	TRBV2	-	-	TGTGCCAGCAGTGCCCTCCGTGGAGAAAATCAGCCCCAGCATTTT	CASSALRGENQPQHF
TRBJ1-3	TRBV4-1	-	few	TGCGCCAGCAGCCAAGGCCCCATCTCTGGAAACACCATATATTTT	CASSQGPISGNTIYF
TRBJ1-1	TRBV7-3	-	-	TGTGCCAGCAGCTTATATCACGCCAGGGACGCTGAAGCTTTCTTT	CASSLYHARDAEAFF
TRBJ2-2	TRBV5-1	-	-	TGCGCCAGCAGCTCGGGGGCTTCGAACACCGGGGAGCTGTTTTTT	CASSSGASNTGELFF
TRBJ1-3	TRBV18	-	-	TGTGCCAGCTCACCCTCCGGACAGCCTGGAAACACCATATATTTT	CASSPSGQPGNTIYF
TRBJ1-1	TRBV18	TRBD1	-	TGTGCCAGCTCGGCCGGGACAGGTAAAGCTTTCTTT	CASSAGTGKAFF
TRBJ1-4	TRBV5-1	TRBD1	-	TGCGCCAGCAGCTTCCGGGACAGGGGGATTTGGGCCCCCAATGAACCGGAACTGTTTTTT	CASSFRDRGIWAPNEPELFF
TRBJ2-7	TRBV7-8	TRBD2	-	TGTGCCAGCAGCTCTTCCGGGACTAGCCGATACGAGCAGTACTTC	CASSSSGTSRYEQYF
TRBJ2-3	TRBV4-1	-	-	TGCGCCAGCAGCCCTGCGCTGCGGACAGATACGCAGTATTTT	CASSPALRTDTQYF
TRBJ1-3	TRBV9	-	-	TGTGCCAGCAGCGTAGAAGGGAGCTCTGGAAACACCATATATTTT	CASSVEGSSGNTIYF
TRBJ2-7	TRBV7-8	TRBD1	few	TGTGCCAGCAGCCAAGGACAGGTCTTAAGCGTTATGAACGAGCAGTACTTC	CASSQGQVLSVMNEQYF
TRBJ2-2	TRBV11-3	TRBD1	-	TGTGCCAGCACCCTGGGGACAGTTGGCGGGGAGCTGTTTTTT	CASTLGTVGGELFF
TRBJ1-4	TRBV5-4	TRBD1	-	TGTGCCAGCAGCGACAGGGTGGGGGGCAACTCTAATGAAAAACTGTTTTTT	CASSDRVGGNSNEKLFF
TRBJ1-2	TRBV6-6	-	-	TGTGCCAGCAGTCAATCGGGGAGGATTTTTAACTATGGCTACACCTTC	CASSQSGRIFNYGYTF
TRBJ2-1	TRBV28	-	-	TGTGCCACCGCGGACCGATACAATGAGCAGTTCTTC	CATADRYNEQFF
TRBJ2-7	TRBV28	-	-	TGTGCCAGCAGTTTTGCGTGGTTTGGGGGAAAACCCCTCTACGAGCAGTACTTC	CASSFAWFGGKPLYEQYF
TRBJ2-2	TRBV9	-	-	TGTGCCAGCAGCGTAGAAGTAGAGGTGAACACCGGGGAGCTGTTTTTT	CASSVEVEVNTGELFF
TRBJ2-7	TRBV18	TRBD2	once	TGTGCCAGCGTGTCTGACCAGGGGACTAGCGGGAGAGGGCAGTACTTC	CASVSDQGTSGRGQYF
TRBJ1-1	TRBV7-3	-	-	TGTGCCAGCAGCTCCAGCATGAACACTGAAGCTTTCTTT	CASSSSMNTEAFF
TRBJ2-3	TRBV28	TRBD2	-	TGTGCCGTAGCTAGCGGGGGGATTAGCACAGATACGCAGTATTTT	CAVASGGISTDTQYF
TRBJ1-1	TRBV19	-	-	TGTGCCTCCTCAGAGAACACTGAAGCTTTCTTT	CASSENTEAFF
TRBJ1-5	TRBV28	TRBD1	few	TGTGCCAGCATCGTAACAGGGGCCCAAGGCCAGCCCCAGCATTTT	CASIVTGAQGQPQHF
TRBJ1-2	TRBV6-6	-	few	TGTGCCAGCAGTCAGCTTGAGGGCCGCTACACCTTC	CASSQLEGRYTF
TRBJ2-5	TRBV11-3	TRBD2	-	TGTGCCAGCAGCCCGGGACTAGCGGGTCAAGAGACCCAGTACTTC	CASSPGLAGQETQYF
TRBJ2-3	TRBV7-2	TRBD2	-	TGTGCCAGCAGCTGGACTAGCGACACAGATACGCAGTATTTT	CASSWTSDTDTQYF
TRBJ1-1	TRBV5-6	-	-	TGTGCCAGCAGCTGGGGACACCAGGCGGAAGCTTTCTTT	CASSWGHQAEAFF
TRBJ2-1	TRBV4-1	TRBD1	once	TGCGCCAGCAGCCGCGGGACAGGGGTTAATGAGCAGTTCTTC	CASSRGTGVNEQFF
TRBJ2-7	TRBV7-2	TRBD1	-	TGTGCCAGCAGCCCGACAGGGGCGTACCCCTACGAGCAGTACTTC	CASSPTGAYPYEQYF
TRBJ2-1	TRBV11-2	-	once	TGTGCCAGCAGCTCGCACGGGAGCTCCTACAATGAGCAGTTCTTC	CASSSHGSSYNEQFF
TRBJ1-1	TRBV28	-	-	TGTGCCAGCACCTCAAACACTGAAGCTTTCTTT	CASTSNTEAFF
TRBJ1-5	TRBV28	-	-	TGTGCCAGCAGTTTATTTAAGAAGGGGATGGGGACTAGCAATCAGCCCCAGCATTTT	CASSLFKKGMGTSNQPQHF
TRBJ2-3	TRBV27	-	-	TGTGCCAGCAGTTTTCGCTCCGTGCCAGATACGCAGTATTTT	CASSFRSVPDTQYF
TRBJ1-3	TRBV6-7	TRBD1	once	TGTGCCAGCAATATGACAGGGGTTGGTGGAAACACCATATATTTT	CASNMTGVGGNTIYF
TRBJ2-2	TRBV18	-	-	TGTGCCAGCTCACCACTCAGCGCCGGGGAGCTGTTTTTT	CASSPLSAGELFF
TRBJ2-1	TRBV7-3	TRBD1	-	TGTGCCAGCAGCTTAACGTTAGGACAGGGTTTCAATGAGCAGTTCTTC	CASSLTLGQGFNEQFF
TRBJ2-7	TRBV29-1	-	-	TGCAGCGCTACGCCGGGAAACGACTTCTACGAGCAGTACTTC	CSATPGNDFYEQYF
TRBJ1-5	TRBV19	-	-	TGTGCCAGTAACCCATTGGGAACAGGGCCGGGGCCCCAGCATTTT	CASNPLGTGPGPQHF
TRBJ2-1	TRBV7-2	TRBD2	-	TGTGCCAGCAGCCGGACTAGCGGGAGGAGGAATGAGCAGTTCTTC	CASSRTSGRRNEQFF
TRBJ2-7	TRBV6-1	-	-	TGTGCCAGCAGTGCCTCCTACGGGGGTATCGCCTACGAGCAGTACTTC	CASSASYGGIAYEQYF
TRBJ1-1	TRBV9	TRBD1	-	TGTGCCAGCAGTACGGGACAGGAGGGCACTGAAGCTTTCTTT	CASSTGQEGTEAFF
TRBJ2-7	TRBV6-5	-	few	TGTGCCAGCAATCTGGGGCAGGGCAACGAGCAGTACTTC	CASNLGQGNEQYF